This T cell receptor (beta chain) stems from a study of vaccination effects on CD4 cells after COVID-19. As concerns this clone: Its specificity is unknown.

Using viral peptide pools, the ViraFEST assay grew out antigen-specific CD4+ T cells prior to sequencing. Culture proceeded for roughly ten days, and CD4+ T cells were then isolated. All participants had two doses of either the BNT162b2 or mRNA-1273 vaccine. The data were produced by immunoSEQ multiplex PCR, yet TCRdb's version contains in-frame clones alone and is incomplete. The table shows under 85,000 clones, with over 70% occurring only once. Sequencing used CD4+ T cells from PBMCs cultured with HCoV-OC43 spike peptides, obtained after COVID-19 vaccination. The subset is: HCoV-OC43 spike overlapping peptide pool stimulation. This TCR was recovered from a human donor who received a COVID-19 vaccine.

CDR3 in DNA: TGTGCCAGCAGTTCCTATGCGGACTTCCCGAGGGGACCCCTCCACTTT. Its translation: CASSSYADFPRGPLHF. The gene calls are TRBV28 and TRBJ1-6, with D perhaps TRBD1 (5 bases). CDR1 and CDR2 (germline): MDHEN, SYDVKM. The CDR3 has 16 amino acids. The V end was cut by 4 bases, the J end by 12 bases, with 22 bases between.